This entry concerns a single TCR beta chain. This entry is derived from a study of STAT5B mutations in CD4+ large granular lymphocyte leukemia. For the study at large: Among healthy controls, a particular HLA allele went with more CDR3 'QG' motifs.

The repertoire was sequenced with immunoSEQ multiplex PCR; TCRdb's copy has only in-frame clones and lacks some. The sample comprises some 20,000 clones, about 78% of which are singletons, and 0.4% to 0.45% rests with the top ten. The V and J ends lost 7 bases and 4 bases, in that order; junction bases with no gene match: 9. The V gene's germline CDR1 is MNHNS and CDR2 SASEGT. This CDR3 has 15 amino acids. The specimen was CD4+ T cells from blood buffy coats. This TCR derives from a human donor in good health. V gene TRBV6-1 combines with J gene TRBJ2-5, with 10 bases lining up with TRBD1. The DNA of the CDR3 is TGTGCCAGCACCCAATGGGGGACAGGGGCAGAGACCCAGTACTTC. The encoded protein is CASTQWGTGAETQYF.